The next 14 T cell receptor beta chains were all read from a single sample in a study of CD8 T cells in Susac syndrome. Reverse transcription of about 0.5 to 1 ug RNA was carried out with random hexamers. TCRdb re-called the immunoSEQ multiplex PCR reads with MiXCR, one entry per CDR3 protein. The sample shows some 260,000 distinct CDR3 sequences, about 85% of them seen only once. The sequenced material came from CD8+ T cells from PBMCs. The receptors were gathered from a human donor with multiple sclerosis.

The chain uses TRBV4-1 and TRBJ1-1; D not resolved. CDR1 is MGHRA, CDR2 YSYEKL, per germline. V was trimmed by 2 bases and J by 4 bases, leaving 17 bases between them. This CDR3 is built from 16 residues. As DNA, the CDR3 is TGCGCCAGCAGCCAAAGGGATTCCCCGGTGGGCACTGAAGCTTTCTTT. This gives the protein CASSQRDSPVGTEAFF.

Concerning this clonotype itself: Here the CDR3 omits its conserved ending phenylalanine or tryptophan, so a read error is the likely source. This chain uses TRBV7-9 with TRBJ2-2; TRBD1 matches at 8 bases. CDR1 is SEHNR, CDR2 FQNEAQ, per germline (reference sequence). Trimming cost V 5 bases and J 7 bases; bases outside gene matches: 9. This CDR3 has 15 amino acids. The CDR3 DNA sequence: TGTGCCAGCAGCGAGACAGGGGTGGAAGGCGGGGAGCTGTTTTCT. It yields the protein CASSETGVEGGELFS.

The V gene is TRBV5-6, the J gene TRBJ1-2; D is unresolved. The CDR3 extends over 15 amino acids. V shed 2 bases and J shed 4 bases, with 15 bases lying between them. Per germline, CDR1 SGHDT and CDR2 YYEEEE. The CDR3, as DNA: TGTGCCAGCAGCTTATGGTCGGGAGGCGCCTATGGCTACACCTTC. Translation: CASSLWSGGAYGYTF.

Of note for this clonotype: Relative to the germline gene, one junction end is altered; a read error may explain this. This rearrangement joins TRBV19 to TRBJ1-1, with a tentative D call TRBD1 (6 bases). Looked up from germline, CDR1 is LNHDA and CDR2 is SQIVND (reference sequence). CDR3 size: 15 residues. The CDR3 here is CASDPGHPLDTETFF. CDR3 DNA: TGTGCCAGTGATCCGGGACACCCTTTGGACACTGAAACTTTCTTT.

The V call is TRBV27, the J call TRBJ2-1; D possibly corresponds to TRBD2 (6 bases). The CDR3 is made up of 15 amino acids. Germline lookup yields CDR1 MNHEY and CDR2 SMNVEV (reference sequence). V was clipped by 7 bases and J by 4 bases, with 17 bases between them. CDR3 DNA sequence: TGTGCCAGCACACGCGGGACCGGAGATTACAATGAGCAGTTCTTC. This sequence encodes CASTRGTGDYNEQFF.

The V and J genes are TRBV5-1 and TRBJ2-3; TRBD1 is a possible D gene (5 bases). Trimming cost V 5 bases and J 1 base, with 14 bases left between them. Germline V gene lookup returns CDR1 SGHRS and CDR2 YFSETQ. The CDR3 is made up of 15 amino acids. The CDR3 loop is CASRIRADGTDTQYF. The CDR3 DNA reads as TGCGCCAGCAGGATCAGGGCTGATGGCACAGATACGCAGTATTTT.

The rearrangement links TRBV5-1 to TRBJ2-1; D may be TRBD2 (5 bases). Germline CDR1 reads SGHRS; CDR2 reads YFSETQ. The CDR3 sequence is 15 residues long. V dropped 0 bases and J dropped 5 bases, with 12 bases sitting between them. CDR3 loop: CASSLDGNPNNEQFF. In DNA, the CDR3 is TGCGCCAGCAGCTTGGACGGGAACCCCAACAATGAGCAGTTCTTC.

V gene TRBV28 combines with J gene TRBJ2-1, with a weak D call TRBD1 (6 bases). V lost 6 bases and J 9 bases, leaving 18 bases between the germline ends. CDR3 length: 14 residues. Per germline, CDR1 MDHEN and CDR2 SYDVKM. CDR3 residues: CASSYTMGAFEQFF. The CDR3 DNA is TGTGCCAGCAGCTATACTATGGGGGCTTTTGAGCAGTTCTTC.

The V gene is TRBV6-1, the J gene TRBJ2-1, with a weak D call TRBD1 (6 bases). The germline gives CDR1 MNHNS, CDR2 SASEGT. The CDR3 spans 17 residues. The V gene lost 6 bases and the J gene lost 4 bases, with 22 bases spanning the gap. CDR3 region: CASSPYPGQLPYNEQFF. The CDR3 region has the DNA TGTGCCAGCAGCCCCTACCCGGGACAATTACCTTACAATGAGCAGTTCTTC.

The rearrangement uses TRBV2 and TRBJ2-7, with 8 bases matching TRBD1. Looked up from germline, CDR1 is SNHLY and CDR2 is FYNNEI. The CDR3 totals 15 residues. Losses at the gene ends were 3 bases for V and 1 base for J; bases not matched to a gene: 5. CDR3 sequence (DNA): TGTGCCAGCAGTGACGTCGACAGGGGTTCCTACGAGCAGTACTTC. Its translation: CASSDVDRGSYEQYF.

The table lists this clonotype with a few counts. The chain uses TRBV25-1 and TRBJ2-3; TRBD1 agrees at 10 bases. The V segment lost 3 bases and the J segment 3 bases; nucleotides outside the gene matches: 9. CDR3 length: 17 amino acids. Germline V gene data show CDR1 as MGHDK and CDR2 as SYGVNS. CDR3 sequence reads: CASSEGVTGGETDTQYF. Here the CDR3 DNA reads TGTGCCAGCAGTGAGGGTGTGACAGGGGGCGAAACAGATACGCAGTATTTT.

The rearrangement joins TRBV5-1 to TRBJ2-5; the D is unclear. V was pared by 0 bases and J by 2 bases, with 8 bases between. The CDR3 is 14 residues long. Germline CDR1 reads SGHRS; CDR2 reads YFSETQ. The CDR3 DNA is TGCGCCAGCAGCTTGGCGGCCAGGCAAGAGACCCAGTACTTC. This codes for CASSLAARQETQYF.

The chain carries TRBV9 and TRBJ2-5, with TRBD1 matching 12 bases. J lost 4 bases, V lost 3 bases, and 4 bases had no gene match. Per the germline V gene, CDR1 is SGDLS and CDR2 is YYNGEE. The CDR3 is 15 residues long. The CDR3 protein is CASSERDRGPETQYF. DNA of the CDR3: TGTGCCAGCAGCGAGAGGGACAGGGGGCCAGAGACCCAGTACTTC.

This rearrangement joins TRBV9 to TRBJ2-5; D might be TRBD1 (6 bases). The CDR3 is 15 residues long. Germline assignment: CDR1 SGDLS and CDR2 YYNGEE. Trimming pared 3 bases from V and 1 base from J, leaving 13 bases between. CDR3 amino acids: CASSAAEGVQETQYF. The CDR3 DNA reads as TGTGCCAGCAGCGCGGCTGAGGGGGTCCAAGAGACCCAGTACTTC.